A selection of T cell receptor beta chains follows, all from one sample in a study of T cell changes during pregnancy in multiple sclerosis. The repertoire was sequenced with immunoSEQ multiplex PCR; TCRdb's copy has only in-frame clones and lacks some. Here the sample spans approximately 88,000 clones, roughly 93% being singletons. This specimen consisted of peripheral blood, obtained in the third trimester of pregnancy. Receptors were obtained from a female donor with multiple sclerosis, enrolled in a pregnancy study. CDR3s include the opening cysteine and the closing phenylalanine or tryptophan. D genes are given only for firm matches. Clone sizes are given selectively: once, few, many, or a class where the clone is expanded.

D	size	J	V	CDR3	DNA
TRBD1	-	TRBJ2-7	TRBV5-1	CASTWTGGSSYEQYF	TGCGCCAGCACCTGGACAGGGGGTTCCTCCTACGAGCAGTACTTC
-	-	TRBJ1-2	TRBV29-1	CSVERGSSNYGYTF	TGCAGCGTTGAAAGAGGGAGCTCCAACTATGGCTACACCTTC
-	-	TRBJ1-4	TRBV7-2	CASSLAGAIATNEKLFF	TGTGCCAGCAGCCTGGCGGGGGCCATCGCAACTAATGAAAAACTGTTTTTT
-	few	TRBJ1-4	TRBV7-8	CASSYSRGRNEKLFF	TGTGCCAGCAGCTACTCCCGAGGTCGCAATGAAAAACTGTTTTTT
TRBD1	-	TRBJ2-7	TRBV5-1	CASSETGVYEQYF	TGCGCCAGCAGCGAGACAGGGGTCTACGAGCAGTACTTC
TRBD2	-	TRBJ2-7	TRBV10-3	CAIRLSGARSAEQYF	TGTGCCATCAGGCTAAGCGGGGCCCGGTCTGCCGAGCAGTACTTC
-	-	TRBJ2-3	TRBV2	CASPPPLSTDTQYF	TGTGCCAGCCCCCCTCCTCTTAGCACAGATACGCAGTATTTT
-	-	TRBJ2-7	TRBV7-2	CASSGGLAASAEQYF	TGTGCCAGCAGCGGGGGGCTAGCGGCCAGCGCCGAGCAGTACTTC
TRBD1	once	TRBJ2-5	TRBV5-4	CASSFPGQGVGETQYF	TGTGCCAGCAGCTTTCCGGGACAGGGGGTGGGAGAGACCCAGTACTTC
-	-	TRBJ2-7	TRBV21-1	CARTLADKTYEQYF	TGTGCCAGGACCCTAGCGGATAAGACCTACGAGCAGTACTTC
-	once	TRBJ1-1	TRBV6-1	CASSEETVNTEAFF	TGTGCCAGCAGTGAGGAGACGGTGAACACTGAAGCTTTCTTT
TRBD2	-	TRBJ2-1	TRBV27	CASSSWVTSNYNEQFF	TGTGCCAGCAGCTCCTGGGTGACTAGCAATTACAATGAGCAGTTCTTC
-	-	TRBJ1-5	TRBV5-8	CASSLLNRVQPQHF	TGTGCCAGCAGCTTACTTAACAGGGTACAGCCCCAGCATTTT
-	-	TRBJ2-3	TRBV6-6	CASTMDGGARADTQYF	TGTGCCAGCACTATGGATGGGGGGGCTCGAGCAGATACGCAGTATTTT
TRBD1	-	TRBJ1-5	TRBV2	CASSVRGQGSQPQHF	TGTGCCAGCAGTGTACGGGGACAGGGCAGTCAGCCCCAGCATTTT
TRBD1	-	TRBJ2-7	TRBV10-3	CAIALQGAKGEQYF	TGTGCCATCGCCCTACAGGGGGCAAAGGGCGAGCAGTACTTC
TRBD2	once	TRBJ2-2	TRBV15	CATSRSGGNTGELFF	TGTGCCACCAGCAGATCGGGGGGGAACACCGGGGAGCTGTTTTTT
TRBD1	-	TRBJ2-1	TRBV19	CASSMWGQGNEQFF	TGTGCCAGTAGTATGTGGGGACAGGGCAATGAGCAGTTCTTC
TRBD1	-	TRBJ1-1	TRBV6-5	CASRSGTGVVGEAFF	TGTGCCAGCAGGTCCGGGACAGGGGTGGTTGGTGAAGCTTTCTTT